This T cell receptor beta chain was identified during a study of cytomegalovirus exposure and HLA in healthy donors. Points from the study as a whole: Overall, roughly 170 TCR beta chains were annotated as cytomegalovirus-associated.

With respect to this clone: Its antigen is not identified.

Primers: 60 Vbeta forward and 13 Jbeta reverse. Data came from immunoSEQ multiplex PCR; TCRdb stores just in-frame clones and leaves some out. The sample yields 180,000 or so clones, over 60% seen once. Germline V gene data show CDR1 as MDHEN and CDR2 as SYDVKM. The CDR3 extends over 16 amino acids. With V trimmed by 8 bases and J by 5 bases, 15 bases remained unmatched. Sequencing used PBMCs. The source is a man aged 50-59 years in good health and CMV-seropositive. V and J are TRBV28 and TRBJ1-5; 7 bases are a match to TRBD1. This chain's CDR3 is CASHSTGFRIDQPQHF. The CDR3 nucleotides are TGTGCCAGCCATTCGACAGGGTTTCGGATAGATCAGCCCCAGCATTTT.